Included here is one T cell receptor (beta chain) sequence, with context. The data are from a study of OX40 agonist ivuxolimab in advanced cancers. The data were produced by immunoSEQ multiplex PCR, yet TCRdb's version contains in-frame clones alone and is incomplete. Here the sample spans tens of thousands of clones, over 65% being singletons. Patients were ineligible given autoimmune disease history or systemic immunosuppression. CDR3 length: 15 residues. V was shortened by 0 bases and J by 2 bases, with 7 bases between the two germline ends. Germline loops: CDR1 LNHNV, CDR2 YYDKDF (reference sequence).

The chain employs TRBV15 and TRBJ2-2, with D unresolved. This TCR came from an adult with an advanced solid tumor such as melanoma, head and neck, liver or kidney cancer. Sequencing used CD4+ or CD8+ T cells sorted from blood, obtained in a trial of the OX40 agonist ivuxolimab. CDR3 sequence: CATSRERQNTGELFF. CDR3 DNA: TGTGCCACCAGCAGAGAAAGACAAAACACCGGGGAGCTGTTTTTT.